A selection of T cell receptor beta chains follows, all from one sample in a study of T-cell reconstitution after alpha-beta-depleted transplantation in children. Each CDR3 protein gets one entry after TCRdb re-called the PCR reads with MiXCR. This sample yields 600,000 to 700,000 distinct CDR3 sequences, of which roughly 15% are seen a single time; 0.85% to 1.3% belongs to the top ten. Sequences were derived from PBMCs from the stem cell graft donor, sampled from the stem cell graft. Every receptor here comes from a human donor who donated a stem cell graft to a child with acute myeloid leukemia. Both conserved end residues are part of each CDR3. The order of the fields is V gene, D gene, J gene, clone size, CDR3 length, CDR3 DNA, CDR3 protein. A D gene is named only where the DNA matches it firmly. For some rows the clone size is stated as once, few or many, or as a class when expanded; others skip it.

TRBV7-9	.	TRBJ2-2	.	17	TGTGCCAGCAGCAAAGTACGTGGCGGGGGCCTCACCGGGGAGCTGTTTTTT	CASSKVRGGGLTGELFF
TRBV7-8	TRBD1	TRBJ1-5	few	16	TGTGCCAGCAGCCCCGAACGGGGACAGGGCAATCAGCCCCAGCATTTT	CASSPERGQGNQPQHF
TRBV28	TRBD1	TRBJ2-5	few	17	TGTGCCAGCACCCTTTCCGGGACAGACCTCCCCAGAGAGACCCAGTACTTC	CASTLSGTDLPRETQYF
TRBV7-2	.	TRBJ1-4	many	14	TGTGCCAGCAGCTTAAACCACAACCTCGAAAAACTGTTTTTT	CASSLNHNLEKLFF
TRBV7-2	.	TRBJ1-2	few	13	TGTGCCAGCATTCCCCCGGAGGGGTATGGCTACACCTTC	CASIPPEGYGYTF
TRBV7-3	.	TRBJ2-1	.	15	TGTGCCAGCAGCCAGATGCAGGGTCTTGGTTATGAGCAGTTCTTC	CASSQMQGLGYEQFF
TRBV20-1	.	TRBJ2-3	.	15	TGCAGTGCTAGAGACCTAAGTAAGAGCACAGATACGCAGTATTTT	CSARDLSKSTDTQYF
TRBV29-1	.	TRBJ2-4	many	14	TGCAGCGTTGTTCCTACTAGGACCAAAAACATTCAGTACTTC	CSVVPTRTKNIQYF
TRBV7-2	.	TRBJ2-1	many	16	TGTGCCAGCAGCATAACCGGGATCAGCTCCTACAATGAGCAGTTCTTC	CASSITGISSYNEQFF
TRBV20-1	.	TRBJ2-5	.	16	TGCAGTGCTAGAGAATCTTGGGGGCCCATGGGGGAGACCCAGTACTTC	CSARESWGPMGETQYF
TRBV10-3	.	TRBJ2-1	many	15	TGTGCCTCCTCGGAGACGGGCAGCTCCTACAATGAGCAGTTCTTC	CASSETGSSYNEQFF
TRBV12-3/TRBV12-4	.	TRBJ1-4	few	14	TGTGCCAGCAGCCCGAGTGAGACTAATGAAAAACTGTTTTTT	CASSPSETNEKLFF
TRBV5-1	.	TRBJ2-1	.	16	TGCGCCAGCAGCTTGGATCGTCAGAACGGCTACAATGAGCAGTTCTTC	CASSLDRQNGYNEQFF
TRBV13	.	TRBJ2-3	many	12	TGTGCCAGCACCTTTAACCGCGATACGCAGTATTTT	CASTFNRDTQYF
TRBV7-2	TRBD1	TRBJ1-5	many	14	TGTGCCAGCAGCTTGACAGGGCTCAATCAGCCCCAGCATTTT	CASSLTGLNQPQHF
TRBV24-1	TRBD1	TRBJ2-1	few	15	TGTGCCACCAGTGACCGGACAGGCACCTACAATGAGCAGTTCTTC	CATSDRTGTYNEQFF
TRBV6-5	.	TRBJ1-4	many	15	TGTGCCAGCAGTTACTCGGGAACAGAGAATGAAAAACTGTTTTTT	CASSYSGTENEKLFF
TRBV2	.	TRBJ2-3	.	16	TGTGCCAGCAGCCGGGGTGGGACATCGAGCACAGATACGCAGTATTTT	CASSRGGTSSTDTQYF
TRBV9	.	TRBJ2-5	few	14	TGTGCCAGCAGCGTAGATGGAGGGACGGAGACCCAGTACTTC	CASSVDGGTETQYF
TRBV2	.	TRBJ1-2	.	12	TGTGCCGTTCACAGATCACCCTATGGCTACACCTTC	CAVHRSPYGYTF
TRBV6-5	.	TRBJ2-2	many	12	TGTGCCAGCAGTTACTTCACCGGGGAGCTGTTTTTT	CASSYFTGELFF
TRBV20-1	TRBD2	TRBJ2-2	many	16	TGCAGTGCTCGAAACAGGGGAGCGGGGGGGGCCGGGGAGCTGTTTTTT	CSARNRGAGGAGELFF
TRBV6-1	.	TRBJ1-2	many	14	TGTGCCAGCAGGACCCTATGGGATCCCTATGGCTACACCTTC	CASRTLWDPYGYTF
TRBV5-5	.	TRBJ2-3	.	15	TGTGCCAGCAGCTTGGCCCAAGCTAGCACAGATACGCAGTATTTT	CASSLAQASTDTQYF
TRBV7-2	.	TRBJ2-2	few	15	TGTGCCAGCAGCCCTCATCCGTTGAACACCGGGGAGCTGTTTTTT	CASSPHPLNTGELFF
TRBV28	.	TRBJ1-2	.	15	TGTGCCAGCAGTATCCTCAGGGGAGGGGGTCATGGCTACACCTTC	CASSILRGGGHGYTF
TRBV12-3/TRBV12-4	.	TRBJ1-1	many	12	TGTGCCAGCAGTTGGATGAACACTGAAGCTTTCTTT	CASSWMNTEAFF
TRBV30	TRBD1	TRBJ1-1	.	14	TGTGCCTGGCTTACAGGGGGCTATATGGCTGAAGCTTTCTTT	CAWLTGGYMAEAFF
TRBV29-1	.	TRBJ2-2	.	11	TGCAGCGTTACCTCCACCGGGGAGCTGTTTTTT	CSVTSTGELFF